What follows are 8 T cell receptor beta chains derived from one specimen sequenced in a study of cytomegalovirus exposure and HLA in healthy donors. A multiplex PCR was run with 60 Vbeta primers and 13 Jbeta primers. Sequenced by immunoSEQ multiplex PCR; TCRdb stores in-frame clones only, minus some. The sample consists of 150,000 to 200,000 clones, 72% of them appearing once. Sequenced: PBMCs. These receptors were obtained from a human donor in good health.

As regards this clone: Its ends do not fully match the called genes, so a read error is possible. Other DNA sequences in the sample encode the same CDR3. The gene calls are TRBV7-7 and TRBJ2-1; 12 bases match TRBD2. The CDR3 is 15 amino acids. CDR1 is SSHAT and CDR2 is FNYEAQ in the germline V gene (reference sequence). This CDR3 reads CASSLGLAGNNEQFF. The CDR3 DNA reads TGTGCTAGCAGCTTAGGACTAGCGGGGAACAATGAGCAGTTCTTC.

This chain uses TRBV15 with TRBJ2-5; tentatively, D is TRBD1 (5 bases). The CDR3 runs to 16 residues. Trimming cost V 1 base and J 4 bases, with 16 bases left between them. CDR1 LNHNV and CDR2 YYDKDF come from the germline V gene (reference sequence). The CDR3 reads CATSRGGLYTGETQYF. The CDR3 DNA sequence: TGTGCCACCAGCAGAGGGGGCCTTTATACTGGAGAGACCCAGTACTTC. Full variable domain (missing parts from reference TRBV15 and TRBJ2-5): DAMVIQNPRYQVTQFGKPVTLSCSQTLNHNVMYWYQQKSSQAPKLLFHYYDKDFNNEADTPDNFQSRRPNTSFCFLDIRSPGLGDTAMYLCATSRGGLYTGETQYFGPGTRLLVL.

The V call is TRBV4-1, the J call TRBJ2-5; D uncertain. Per the germline V gene, CDR1 is MGHRA and CDR2 is YSYEKL. The CDR3 has 16 residues. V lost 0 bases and J 2 bases, leaving 13 bases between the germline ends. The CDR3 region has the DNA TGCGCCAGCAGCCAAGATGCGGAGCCTGAACAAGAGACCCAGTACTTC. It encodes CASSQDAEPEQETQYF.

This clone was observed a handful of times. The chain links TRBV6-5 to TRBJ2-1; 8 positions match TRBD2. Per germline, CDR1 MNHEY and CDR2 SVGAGI. With V trimmed by 6 bases and J by 2 bases, 0 bases remained unmatched. The CDR3 consists of 13 residues. The CDR3: CASRGLAYNEQFF. In nucleotides, the CDR3 is TGTGCCAGCAGGGGACTAGCCTACAATGAGCAGTTCTTC.

J is TRBJ2-7 and V is TRBV2; 9 bases fit TRBD1. Germline V gene lookup returns CDR1 SNHLY and CDR2 FYNNEI. The CDR3 is 13 residues long. The V segment lost 6 bases and the J segment 7 bases; nucleotides outside the gene matches: 7. The CDR3 nucleotides are TGTGCCAGCAGGGGACAGGGATTAAGGGAGCAGTACTTC. Amino acid sequence: CASRGQGLREQYF.

The chain has TRBV7-2 and TRBJ2-2; 8 nucleotides match TRBD1. Germline V gene lookup returns CDR1 SGHTA and CDR2 FQGNSA. The CDR3 has 17 amino acids. Unmatched junction bases numbered 6, after V lost 0 bases and J lost 3 bases. Here the CDR3 reads CASSLAGQGGYTGELFF. CDR3 nucleotide sequence: TGTGCCAGCAGCTTAGCTGGACAGGGTGGGTACACCGGGGAGCTGTTTTTT.

This clone showed up just once. This chain uses TRBV7-2 with TRBJ1-4; 7 bases fit TRBD1. Germline V lookup: CDR1 SGHTA, CDR2 FQGNSA. This CDR3 spans 15 amino acids. After removal of 3 bases from V and 8 bases from J, the junction contained 9 bases not matched to a gene. CDR3 nucleotide sequence: TGTGCCAGCAGCTTCGTGACAGGGCGGGACGAAAAACTGTTTTTT. Translating it yields CASSFVTGRDEKLFF. Together with reference TRBV7-2 and TRBJ1-4, the CDR3 gives the full variable domain: GAGVSQSPSNKVTEKGKDVELRCDPISGHTALYWYRQSLGQGLEFLIYFQGNSAPDKSGLPSDRFSAERTGGSVSTLTIQRTQQEDSAVYLCASSFVTGRDEKLFFGSGTQLSVL.

The chain employs TRBV2 and TRBJ2-7; TRBD2 matches 8 bases. This CDR3 is 12 amino acids long. Per germline, CDR1 SNHLY and CDR2 FYNNEI. CDR3 nucleotide sequence: TGTGTCACCGGGACTAGCTCCTACGAGCAGTACTTC. Protein sequence: CVTGTSSYEQYF.